This passage covers 24 T cell receptor beta chains from one sample sequenced in a study of blood T cell repertoires in COVID-19. Profiling relied on immunoSEQ multiplex PCR, and the TCRdb table lists in-frame clones only, not all of them. The sample lists some 200,000 clones, 80% occurring once. The sample consisted of peripheral blood. Receptor source: a human donor in a cohort sampled during active COVID-19.

The genes are TRBV6-1 and TRBJ1-3; D is undetermined. This CDR3 is built from 15 residues. Germline V gives CDR1 MNHNS, CDR2 SASEGT. V lost 2 bases and J 2 bases, leaving 10 bases between the germline ends. CDR3 loop: CASSEPRRAGNTIYF. The CDR3 coding sequence is TGTGCCAGCAGTGAACCGAGGCGGGCTGGAAACACCATATATTTT.

The rearrangement uses TRBV28 and TRBJ1-1, with D possibly TRBD1 on 5 matching bases. The germline gives CDR1 MDHEN, CDR2 SYDVKM. This CDR3 region has 17 residues. The V end lost 3 bases, the J end lost 1 base, and 18 bases lay between the germline ends. Written as DNA, the CDR3 is TGTGCCAGCAGTTTCTCACCGGCCCAGGGTAGGAACACTGAAGCTTTCTTT. Translated: CASSFSPAQGRNTEAFF.

This CDR3 reads CASSSRQFSSGNTIYF. As DNA, the CDR3 is TGTGCCAGCAGTTCTAGACAGTTCTCCTCTGGAAACACCATATATTTT. The chain employs TRBV5-6 and TRBJ1-3, with a weak D call TRBD1 (5 bases). CDR1 is SGHDT and CDR2 is YYEEEE in the germline V gene. V was clipped by 5 bases and J by 0 bases, with 15 bases between them. CDR3 length equals 16 residues.

The CDR3 DNA reads as TGTGCCAGCTCATCACGCGCGGGACAGGGAAACACTGAAGCTTTCTTT. This codes for CASSSRAGQGNTEAFF. The chain links TRBV18 to TRBJ1-1; 9 nucleotides agree with TRBD1. There are 16 residues in the CDR3. The germline gives CDR1 KGHSH, CDR2 LQKENI. The J segment lost 2 bases and the V segment lost 5 bases, leaving 9 bases of the junction unmatched. The full variable domain, with the rest looked up from reference TRBV18 and TRBJ1-1, is NAGVMQNPRHLVRRRGQEARLRCSPMKGHSHVYWYRQLPEEGLKFMVYLQKENIIDESGMPKERFSAEFPKEGPSILRIQQVVRGDSAAYFCASSSRAGQGNTEAFFGQGTRLTVV.

This sequence joins TRBV7-2 and TRBJ1-1; D remains ambiguous. CDR1 SGHTA and CDR2 FQGNSA come from the germline V gene. CDR3 length: 15 residues. The germline V and J ends were trimmed by 5 bases and 0 bases, with 13 bases remaining between them. CDR3 nucleotides: TGTGCCAGCAGCCCCCGTGACTGGCTGAACACTGAAGCTTTCTTT. It specifies CASSPRDWLNTEAFF.

This clone was seen only a few times. The chain combines TRBV2 with TRBJ2-7; TRBD2 matches 9 bases. The CDR3 has 15 amino acids. Germline lookup yields CDR1 SNHLY and CDR2 FYNNEI. J was trimmed by 0 bases and V by 6 bases; bases with no gene match: 6. Written as DNA, the CDR3 is TGTGCCAGCAGGGATAGCGGGGGAGGCTCCTACGAGCAGTACTTC. It specifies CASRDSGGGSYEQYF.

The V call is TRBV4-3, the J call TRBJ1-2; 7 positions agree with TRBD1. Losses at the gene ends were 1 base for V and 4 bases for J; bases not matched to a gene: 6. CDR1 LGHNA and CDR2 YSLEER come from the germline V gene. The CDR3 is 15 residues long. CDR3 bases: TGCGCCAGCAGCCAAGGCCGGGACAGCGGCTATGGCTACACCTTC. Amino acid sequence: CASSQGRDSGYGYTF.

The CDR3 DNA follows: TGTGCCAGCAGCTCCCAGGGTAGCGGGGACACAGATACGCAGTATTTT. It translates to CASSSQGSGDTDTQYF. This chain joins TRBV4-2 and TRBJ2-3, with 8 bases lining up with TRBD2. After removal of 5 bases from V and 2 bases from J, the junction contained 9 bases not matched to a gene. The CDR3 extends over 16 amino acids. Germline values: CDR1 LGHNA, CDR2 YNFKEQ.

The chain links TRBV11-2 to TRBJ1-5; 8 positions agree with TRBD1. The V and J ends lost 1 base and 7 bases, in that order; junction bases with no gene match: 6. There are 15 residues in the CDR3. The germline gives CDR1 SGHAT, CDR2 FQNNGV. The CDR3 spells CASSLGQGPWQPQHF. In DNA form, the CDR3 reads TGTGCCAGCAGCTTAGGACAGGGGCCGTGGCAGCCCCAGCATTTT.

This chain uses TRBV4-3 with TRBJ1-1, with D hard to call. This CDR3 region has 13 residues. V was trimmed by 0 bases and J by 6 bases, leaving 8 bases between them. Per germline, CDR1 LGHNA and CDR2 YSLEER. Written as DNA, the CDR3 is TGCGCCAGCAGCCAAGATCTGCAGGCTGAAGCTTTCTTT. As protein: CASSQDLQAEAFF.

The chain links TRBV4-3 to TRBJ1-6; 7 positions match TRBD1. Germline CDR1 and CDR2: LGHNA and YSLEER. The CDR3 extends over 16 amino acids. Trimming removed 0 bases from V and 9 bases from J; junction bases left unmatched: 8. The CDR3 nucleotides are TGCGCCAGCAGCCAAGAGCTAGGCAGGGGGAGTTCACCCCTCCACTTT. This translates into CASSQELGRGSSPLHF.

The chain employs TRBV6-5 and TRBJ1-6; weak D call: TRBD1 (5 bases). V shed 5 bases and J shed 8 bases, with 16 bases lying between them. The germline gives CDR1 MNHEY, CDR2 SVGAGI. The CDR3 is 15 amino acids. The CDR3 loop is CASSPAGTVHSPLHF. The CDR3 region has the DNA TGTGCCAGCAGTCCTGCGGGGACGGTCCATTCACCCCTCCACTTT.

In nucleotides, the CDR3 is TGTGCCAGCAGGGGGTGGACTAGTTCGGACGAGCAGTTCTTC. Protein: CASRGWTSSDEQFF. The chain is built from TRBV7-9 and TRBJ2-1, with 7 bases lining up with TRBD2. V lost 6 bases to trimming and J lost 10 bases; unmatched junction nucleotides: 12. Per the germline V gene, CDR1 is SEHNR and CDR2 is FQNEAQ (reference sequence). The CDR3 consists of 14 residues.

The chain carries TRBV19 and TRBJ2-6, with 8 bases aligning to TRBD2. The V gene end was trimmed by 6 bases and the J gene end by 2 bases; junction bases not matched to a gene: 6. CDR3 length: 16 amino acids. Germline CDR1 reads LNHDA; CDR2 reads SQIVND (reference sequence). The CDR3 is CASRIYGGAGANVLTF. Here the CDR3 DNA reads TGTGCCAGTAGGATATACGGGGGGGCTGGGGCCAACGTCCTGACTTTC.

The CDR3 sequence: CASSLGGRGEQFF. The CDR3 DNA reads as TGTGCCAGCAGTTTAGGTGGGAGAGGCGAGCAGTTCTTC. The chain couples TRBV12-3 or TRBV12-4 to TRBJ2-1; the D gene is possibly TRBD2 (5 bases). Deletions cut 1 base from V and 10 bases from J, with 11 bases between. CDR3 length: 13 amino acids.

The V and J genes are TRBV28 and TRBJ1-6; D gene uncertain. This CDR3 region has 16 residues. V was clipped by 6 bases and J by 7 bases, with 19 bases between them. Germline V gene lookup returns CDR1 MDHEN and CDR2 SYDVKM. The CDR3 sequence is CASSLKTGVRNSPLHF. The CDR3 DNA is TGTGCCAGCAGCTTAAAGACGGGAGTGCGAAATTCACCCCTCCACTTT.

The chain has TRBV25-1 and TRBJ1-1; 9 bases match TRBD1. CDR1 and CDR2 from the germline V gene are MGHDK and SYGVNS. V lost 5 bases, J lost 1 base, and 11 bases stayed unmatched. The CDR3 loop spans 17 amino acids. DNA for the CDR3: TGTGCCAGCAGTAAACGACAGGGGGGCGAAGGGAACACTGAAGCTTTCTTT. This encodes CASSKRQGGEGNTEAFF.

This chain uses TRBV6-6 with TRBJ1-2; TRBD1 matches 12 bases. The V and J ends lost 4 bases and 6 bases, in that order; junction bases with no gene match: 6. This CDR3 contains 15 residues. CDR1 is MNHNY, CDR2 SVGAGI, per germline (reference sequence). DNA of the CDR3: TGTGCCAGCAGTTTTCCGGGACAGGGGGCCAATGGCTACACCTTC. It codes for CASSFPGQGANGYTF.

The V and J genes are TRBV14 and TRBJ1-1, with D tentatively TRBD1 (5 bases). V was trimmed by 4 bases and J by 2 bases, leaving 8 bases between them. The CDR3 runs to 13 residues. CDR1 is SGHDN, CDR2 FVKESK, per germline. The CDR3 loop is CASSRDSNTEAFF. CDR3 coding DNA: TGTGCCAGCAGCCGAGACAGTAACACTGAAGCTTTCTTT.

The CDR3: CASSLGPNANTEAFF. The CDR3 DNA reads as TGTGCCAGCAGCTTGGGGCCCAACGCGAACACTGAAGCTTTCTTT. V gene TRBV5-5 combines with J gene TRBJ1-1, with D unclear. Trimming shortened V by 0 bases and J by 1 base, and 10 bases separated the two germline ends. This CDR3 region has 15 residues. Looked up from germline, CDR1 is SGHKS and CDR2 is YYEKEE (reference sequence).

CDR3 DNA sequence: TGTGCCAGCTCACCGGGGGGGTCCGGCGGGACCCAGTACTTC. Residues: CASSPGGSGGTQYF. The chain links TRBV18 to TRBJ2-5; 7 bases are shared with TRBD2. Germline V gene data show CDR1 as KGHSH and CDR2 as LQKENI. The CDR3 is 14 residues long. The trim removed 3 bases at V and 7 bases at J, leaving 8 bases unmatched. The full variable domain, completed using reference TRBV18 and TRBJ2-5, is NAGVMQNPRHLVRRRGQEARLRCSPMKGHSHVYWYRQLPEEGLKFMVYLQKENIIDESGMPKERFSAEFPKEGPSILRIQQVVRGDSAAYFCASSPGGSGGTQYFGPGTRLLVL.

This clone was observed a handful of times. The chain joins TRBV6-5 to TRBJ1-1, with D unresolved. The CDR3 is 15 residues long. V gave up 0 bases and J gave up 1 base, with 9 bases separating them. From germline, CDR1 is MNHEY and CDR2 SVGAGI. The CDR3 region is CASSYSTPKNTEAFF. The CDR3 nucleotides read TGTGCCAGCAGTTACTCGACACCCAAGAACACTGAAGCTTTCTTT.

In DNA, the CDR3 is TGCGCCAGCAGCTTGACACAAAGCACAGATACGCAGTATTTT. It codes for CASSLTQSTDTQYF. This chain joins TRBV5-1 and TRBJ2-3, with D unclear. The V end was cut by 1 base, the J end by 0 bases, with 6 bases between. Germline values: CDR1 SGHRS, CDR2 YFSETQ. This CDR3 contains 14 residues. Full variable domain (outside the CDR3, taken from reference TRBV5-1 and TRBJ2-3): KAGVTQTPRYLIKTRGQQVTLSCSPISGHRSVSWYQQTPGQGLQFLFEYFSETQRNKGNFPGRFSGRQFSNSRSEMNVSTLELGDSALYLCASSLTQSTDTQYFGPGTRLTVL.

J is TRBJ1-1 and V is TRBV6-5, with TRBD1 matching over 9 bases. Germline trimming cut 6 bases from V and 4 bases from J; bases unmatched to any gene: 6. This CDR3 is 14 amino acids long. CDR1 is MNHEY, CDR2 SVGAGI, per germline. The CDR3 loop is CASRWDRAGTEAFF. The CDR3 nucleotides are TGTGCCAGCAGGTGGGACAGGGCTGGCACTGAAGCTTTCTTT.